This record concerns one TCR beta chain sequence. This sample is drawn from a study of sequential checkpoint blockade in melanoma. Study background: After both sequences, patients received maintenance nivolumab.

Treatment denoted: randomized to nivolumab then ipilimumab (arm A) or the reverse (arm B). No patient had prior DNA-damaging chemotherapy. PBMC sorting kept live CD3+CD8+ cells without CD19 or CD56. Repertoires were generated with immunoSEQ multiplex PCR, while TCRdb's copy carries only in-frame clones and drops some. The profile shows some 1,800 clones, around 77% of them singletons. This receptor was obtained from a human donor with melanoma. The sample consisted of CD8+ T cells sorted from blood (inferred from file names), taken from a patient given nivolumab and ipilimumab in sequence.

CDR3 sequence: CASAGYGYTF. In DNA form, the CDR3 reads TGTGCCAGCGCAGGGTATGGCTACACCTTC. The J gene is TRBJ1-2, the V gene TRBV19; tentatively, D is TRBD1 (5 bases). The germline V gene has CDR1 LNHDA and CDR2 SQIVND (reference sequence). Trimming took 9 bases from V and 5 from J, leaving 7 bases between them. This CDR3 has 10 amino acids.